A selection of T cell receptor beta chains follows, all from one sample in a study of Ad26.COV2.S vaccination and SARS-CoV-2 variants. Only in-frame clones appear in the TCRdb table, and some are missing; sequencing was by immunoSEQ multiplex PCR. This sample carries 300,000 to 400,000 clones, around 81% of them seen once, and the ten largest clones take 2.1%. The sequences come from peripheral blood, collected in a trial of Ad26.COV2.S vaccine versus placebo. These receptor sequences come from a person between 18 and 65 years old who received the Ad26.COV2.S COVID-19 vaccine or a placebo. Each CDR3 is given with its conserved first and last residue. D genes are given only for firm matches. Clone size, where shown, is once, few, many, or a class for clones that have expanded.

J,D,V,size,CDR3,DNA
TRBJ2-1,.,TRBV27,.,CASSFNAEMEQFF,TGTGCCAGCAGTTTTAACGCGGAAATGGAGCAGTTCTTC
TRBJ2-4,.,TRBV3-1/TRBV3-2,once,CASSQEGGSRLGIQYF,TGTGCCAGCAGCCAAGAAGGGGGATCCCGGTTGGGCATTCAGTACTTC
TRBJ2-1,TRBD1,TRBV11-3,once,CASTRDRGYYNEQFF,TGTGCCAGCACAAGGGACAGGGGGTATTACAATGAGCAGTTCTTC
TRBJ2-3,TRBD2,TRBV11-2,.,CASSASGGTDTQYF,TGTGCCAGCAGCGCTAGCGGGGGCACAGATACGCAGTATTTT
TRBJ2-3,.,TRBV5-1,.,CASSPGLLADTQYF,TGCGCCAGCAGCCCGGGACTGTTGGCGGATACGCAGTATTTT
TRBJ2-2,.,TRBV7-3,once,CARWARHRELFF,TGTGCCCGATGGGCACGGCACCGGGAGCTGTTTTTT
TRBJ1-6,TRBD1,TRBV6-5,.,CASSRQGGYLLHF,TGTGCCAGCAGCCGACAGGGCGGGTATCTCCTCCACTTT
TRBJ1-1,.,TRBV6-5,.,CASAQNLNTEAFF,TGTGCCAGCGCGCAGAATTTGAACACTGAAGCTTTCTTT
TRBJ2-2,.,TRBV3-1/TRBV3-2,.,CASSNRELFF,TGTGCCAGCAGCAACAGGGAGCTGTTTTTT
TRBJ1-1,TRBD1,TRBV3-1/TRBV3-2,.,CASSRPGTVNTEAFF,TGTGCCAGCAGCCGCCCCGGGACAGTGAACACTGAAGCTTTCTTT
TRBJ1-6,TRBD1,TRBV2,.,CASHLRGQVSPLHF,TGTGCCAGCCACCTCAGGGGGCAGGTTTCACCCCTCCACTTT
TRBJ2-1,.,TRBV7-9,.,CASSRLAVDEQFF,TGTGCCAGCAGCCGATTAGCGGTCGATGAGCAGTTCTTC
TRBJ1-2,TRBD1,TRBV19,.,CASNPGQGKSGYTF,TGTGCCAGTAACCCGGGACAGGGGAAGTCTGGCTACACCTTC
TRBJ2-5,.,TRBV19,.,CASSIARGQETQYF,TGTGCCAGTAGTATCGCCCGGGGGCAAGAGACCCAGTACTTC
TRBJ1-5,.,TRBV6-1,.,CASSEFGSNQPQHF,TGTGCCAGCAGTGAGTTCGGGAGCAATCAGCCCCAGCATTTT
TRBJ1-2,.,TRBV2,.,CASSEGPPALNYGYTF,TGTGCCAGCAGTGAAGGCCCTCCAGCCCTCAACTATGGCTACACCTTC
TRBJ2-7,.,TRBV21-1,few,CASSKEASLHYEQYF,TGTGCCAGCAGCAAAGAGGCTAGCCTCCACTACGAGCAGTACTTC
TRBJ1-5,.,TRBV6-2/TRBV6-3,.,CASSGLRAGQPQHF,TGTGCCAGCAGTGGGCTTAGGGCGGGTCAGCCCCAGCATTTT
TRBJ1-6,.,TRBV7-9,.,CASSHQGPNSPLHF,TGTGCCAGCAGCCATCAGGGCCCTAATTCACCCCTCCACTTT
TRBJ1-2,.,TRBV27,few,CASMALWSRGGYTF,TGTGCCAGCATGGCCCTTTGGTCCAGGGGTGGCTACACCTTC
TRBJ1-2,.,TRBV3-1/TRBV3-2,.,CASSPSPPTEGYTF,TGTGCCAGCAGCCCCAGCCCGCCAACCGAGGGCTACACCTTC
TRBJ2-1,TRBD1,TRBV12-3/TRBV12-4,.,CASRDSSYNEQFF,TGTGCCAGTCGGGACAGTTCCTACAATGAGCAGTTCTTC
TRBJ2-1,TRBD2,TRBV3-1/TRBV3-2,.,CASSQRTSGLNEQFF,TGTGCCAGCAGCCAACGGACTAGCGGGCTCAATGAGCAGTTCTTC
TRBJ2-5,.,TRBV5-6,.,CASSLGTETQYF,TGTGCCAGCAGCTTGGGGACAGAGACCCAGTACTTC
TRBJ1-5,.,TRBV4-2,.,CASSPRHGVLNQPQHF,TGTGCCAGCAGCCCACGACACGGGGTCCTCAATCAGCCCCAGCATTTT
TRBJ1-1,.,TRBV15,once,CATSSGSEAFF,TGTGCCACCAGCAGTGGATCTGAAGCTTTCTTT
TRBJ2-6,.,TRBV30,.,CALQGSGANVLTF,TGTGCCCTACAGGGATCTGGGGCCAACGTCCTGACTTTC
TRBJ2-2,.,TRBV5-1,.,CASSLLGTGELFF,TGCGCCAGCAGCTTACTTGGCACCGGGGAGCTGTTTTTT
TRBJ2-1,.,TRBV7-3,.,CASSRGSSYNEQFF,TGTGCCAGCAGCCGGGGGAGCTCCTACAATGAGCAGTTCTTC
TRBJ2-5,.,TRBV7-2,.,CASSLEGGVLVAQYF,TGTGCCAGCAGCCTCGAAGGAGGGGTCCTGGTGGCCCAGTACTTC
TRBJ2-1,TRBD2,TRBV27,.,CASSGAGEYNEQFF,TGTGCCAGCAGTGGAGCGGGGGAATACAATGAGCAGTTCTTC
TRBJ1-5,.,TRBV27,.,CASSFGGKNQPQHF,TGTGCCAGCAGTTTCGGGGGAAAAAATCAGCCCCAGCATTTT
TRBJ2-3,TRBD2,TRBV7-2,.,CASSKGTSGGPATDTQYF,TGTGCCAGCAGCAAAGGGACTAGCGGGGGGCCTGCCACAGATACGCAGTATTTT
TRBJ2-1,.,TRBV20-1,.,CSARTGLEQFF,TGCAGTGCTAGAACGGGGCTAGAGCAGTTCTTC
TRBJ2-1,.,TRBV7-8,.,CASTLGVYNEQFF,TGTGCCAGCACCCTCGGGGTATACAATGAGCAGTTCTTC
TRBJ2-2,.,TRBV7-9,.,CASSLAATAGELFF,TGTGCCAGCAGCTTAGCAGCTACTGCCGGGGAGCTGTTTTTT
TRBJ2-1,.,TRBV5-1,.,CASSLSGTNPEEQFF,TGCGCCAGCAGCTTGTCAGGGACGAACCCGGAAGAGCAGTTCTTC
TRBJ2-1,.,TRBV5-1,.,CASSLAGNPDYNEQFF,TGCGCCAGCAGCTTGGCAGGGAACCCAGACTACAATGAGCAGTTCTTC
TRBJ1-5,.,TRBV6-6,.,CASSRDMYQPQHF,TGTGCCAGCAGTCGGGACATGTATCAGCCCCAGCATTTT
TRBJ1-1,.,TRBV6-1,.,CAGSAGLNTEAFF,TGTGCCGGATCGGCAGGGTTGAACACTGAAGCTTTCTTT
TRBJ2-7,.,TRBV21-1,once,CASSLRIIPGQVISGQYF,TGTGCCAGCAGCCTCCGTATAATCCCGGGACAGGTGATTTCAGGGCAGTACTTC
TRBJ2-3,.,TRBV21-1,many,CASSTPGSRQGSPDTQYF,TGTGCCAGCAGCACTCCAGGCTCACGACAGGGTAGTCCAGATACGCAGTATTTT
TRBJ2-7,TRBD1,TRBV7-9,.,CASSLDRANEQYF,TGTGCCAGCAGCCTCGACAGGGCCAACGAGCAGTACTTC
TRBJ2-2,.,TRBV9,.,CASSPRDARQGAGELFF,TGTGCCAGCAGCCCCCGGGACGCCCGGCAAGGTGCCGGGGAGCTGTTTTTT
TRBJ1-4,.,TRBV5-1,.,CASSLGGQGGREKLFF,TGCGCCAGCAGCTTGGGCGGACAAGGGGGAAGGGAAAAACTGTTTTTT
TRBJ2-3,.,TRBV27,.,CARSQTPQDSTDTQYF,TGTGCCAGGTCCCAAACTCCCCAAGATAGCACAGATACGCAGTATTTT
TRBJ1-2,TRBD1,TRBV6-5,few,CASNQGAEGYTF,TGTGCCAGCAACCAGGGGGCGGAGGGCTACACCTTC
TRBJ2-7,.,TRBV5-1,.,CASSLGNSRTYEQYF,TGCGCCAGCAGCTTAGGGAACAGCCGAACCTACGAGCAGTACTTC
TRBJ1-1,TRBD1,TRBV6-5,.,CASSYGTGDTEAFF,TGTGCCAGCAGTTACGGGACAGGGGACACTGAAGCTTTCTTT
TRBJ1-4,.,TRBV7-9,.,CASSSPGAPGEKLFF,TGTGCCAGCAGCTCGCCAGGGGCACCTGGGGAAAAACTGTTTTTT
TRBJ1-1,.,TRBV2,.,CASTYIPEGAEAFF,TGTGCCAGCACCTACATCCCCGAGGGGGCTGAAGCTTTCTTT
TRBJ2-1,.,TRBV20-1,once,CSARGGWRQFF,TGCAGTGCTAGGGGGGGATGGAGGCAGTTCTTC
TRBJ1-1,TRBD1,TRBV15,.,CATSRDKDRVAEAFF,TGTGCCACCAGCAGAGATAAGGACAGGGTCGCTGAAGCTTTCTTT
TRBJ1-3,.,TRBV10-3,few,CAISQTLIYPISGNTIYF,TGTGCCATCAGTCAGACACTTATCTACCCCATCTCTGGAAACACCATATATTTT
TRBJ2-7,.,TRBV11-1,once,CASSPTSSLLYYEQYF,TGTGCCAGCAGCCCCACTAGTTCTCTACTCTACTACGAGCAGTACTTC
TRBJ1-5,TRBD1,TRBV28,.,CASSLTGGGHHF,TGTGCCAGCAGTTTGACAGGGGGCGGCCATCATTTT
TRBJ2-1,TRBD1,TRBV4-1,.,CASSQPRQGPYNEQFF,TGCGCCAGCAGCCAACCCAGACAGGGCCCTTACAATGAGCAGTTCTTC